The present TCR beta chain was sequenced within a study of T cell repertoires in cytomegalovirus infection. Study-wide background: Peptides in the study included HLA-C-restricted and HLA-B-restricted CMV epitopes. General study findings and limits: CMV-specific TCR beta clonotypes restricted by HLA-C were the ones dominating the ex vivo response. Summed frequency of shared TCR beta families picked out CMV carriers who also had the relevant HLA.

On this clonotype: Its matching antigen is unknown.

CDR1 and CDR2 from the germline V gene are MDHEN and SYDVKM. V lost 5 bases and J lost 16, with 15 bases in between. This CDR3 comprises 11 residues. From the reads, TCRdb called clonotypes with MiXCR, one entry per CDR3 protein. The table includes some 500,000 distinct CDR3 sequences, 40% detected once. The sample consisted of cultured PBMCs, taken from culture after CMV antigen stimulation. This chain uses TRBV28 with TRBJ2-1; D ambiguous. This TCR was sampled from a human donor in good health (CMV status not recorded). Some clones in this sample may be carry-over from other donors' samples. In DNA form, the CDR3 reads TGTGCCAGCAGTCCGGCAACCTTACGTTTCTTC. Translating gives CASSPATLRFF.